A selection of T cell receptor beta chains follows, all from one sample in a study of shared clonotypes between healthy human individuals. The repertoire was sequenced with immunoSEQ multiplex PCR; TCRdb's copy has only in-frame clones and lacks some. The sample yields hundreds of thousands of clones, around 74% seen once. Sequences were obtained from memory CD4+ T cells sorted from blood. The receptors originated from a woman aged 25 to 39 in good health. CDR3s include the opening cysteine and the closing phenylalanine or tryptophan. D genes are given only for firm matches. Part of the rows lack a size; the others show once, few, many or a class for expanded clones.

length: 14
V: TRBV18
D: TRBD1
J: TRBJ2-3
size: .
CDR3: CASSSTGGVDTQYF
DNA: TGTGCCAGCTCATCAACAGGGGGCGTGGATACGCAGTATTTT

length: 17
V: TRBV19
D: TRBD1
J: TRBJ1-2
size: .
CDR3: CASNTKGQGFRGYGYTF
DNA: TGTGCCAGCAATACGAAGGGACAGGGGTTTCGTGGCTATGGCTACACCTTC

length: 13
V: TRBV19
D: .
J: TRBJ2-6
size: .
CDR3: CASSVSGANVLTF
DNA: TGTGCCAGTAGTGTCTCTGGGGCCAACGTCCTGACTTTC

length: 14
V: TRBV2
D: .
J: TRBJ2-3
size: few
CDR3: CASSSGEPTDTQYF
DNA: TGTGCCAGCAGCTCGGGGGAGCCCACAGATACGCAGTATTTT

length: 14
V: TRBV6-1
D: .
J: TRBJ2-1
size: .
CDR3: CASSLTGLYNEQFF
DNA: TGTGCCAGCAGTCTAACAGGGTTGTACAATGAGCAGTTCTTC

length: 13
V: TRBV2
D: .
J: TRBJ2-7
size: few
CDR3: CASRDRRLHEQYF
DNA: TGTGCCAGCAGGGACAGAAGACTCCACGAGCAGTACTTC

length: 14
V: TRBV28
D: TRBD1
J: TRBJ1-1
size: .
CDR3: CATQRDRGLREAFF
DNA: TGTGCCACGCAACGGGACAGGGGGCTCCGGGAGGCTTTCTTT

length: 16
V: TRBV18
D: TRBD2
J: TRBJ2-7
size: .
CDR3: CASSPATSGSPYEQYF
DNA: TGTGCCAGCTCTCCCGCCACTAGCGGGAGCCCCTACGAGCAGTACTTC

length: 16
V: TRBV27
D: TRBD2
J: TRBJ2-1
size: .
CDR3: CASSLGSGSSYNEQFF
DNA: TGTGCCAGCAGTTTAGGTAGCGGGAGTTCCTACAATGAGCAGTTCTTC

length: 15
V: TRBV4-2
D: TRBD1
J: TRBJ1-4
size: few
CDR3: CASSRGTGINEKLFF
DNA: TGTGCCAGCAGCCGAGGGACAGGGATTAATGAAAAACTGTTTTTT

length: 15
V: TRBV7-8
D: TRBD1
J: TRBJ2-7
size: .
CDR3: CASSDGTGVRREQYF
DNA: TGTGCCAGCAGCGACGGGACAGGCGTACGTAGGGAGCAGTACTTC

length: 16
V: TRBV5-1
D: .
J: TRBJ2-1
size: once
CDR3: CASRDPLRASYNEQFF
DNA: TGCGCCAGCAGGGACCCGTTGCGGGCCTCCTACAATGAGCAGTTCTTC

length: 12
V: TRBV7-2
D: .
J: TRBJ2-7
size: .
CDR3: CASSGISYEQYF
DNA: TGTGCCAGCTCAGGGATCAGTTACGAGCAGTACTTC

length: 13
V: TRBV5-1
D: .
J: TRBJ1-5
size: .
CDR3: CASSLMDNQPQHF
DNA: TGCGCCAGCAGCTTGATGGACAATCAGCCCCAGCATTTT

length: 17
V: TRBV5-1
D: TRBD2
J: TRBJ2-7
size: .
CDR3: CASSLATTGRAKNEQYF
DNA: TGCGCCAGCAGCTTGGCAACCACCGGGAGGGCGAAAAACGAGCAGTACTTC

length: 15
V: TRBV28
D: .
J: TRBJ1-5
size: .
CDR3: CASSGGRLSNQPQHF
DNA: TGTGCCAGCAGCGGGGGACGTTTGAGCAATCAGCCCCAGCATTTT

length: 16
V: TRBV28
D: TRBD1
J: TRBJ1-5
size: .
CDR3: CASRLTGTGENQPQHF
DNA: TGTGCCAGCAGACTAACCGGGACAGGGGAGAATCAGCCCCAGCATTTT